The 5 T cell receptor beta chains in this list originate from one sample, sequenced in a study of PD-L1 blockade in urothelial cancer. The protocol was immunoSEQ multiplex PCR, while the TCRdb copy is restricted to in-frame clones and leaves out a portion. Of more than 45,000 clones in the sample, approximately 88% were seen once. The sample was PBMCs, taken around atezolizumab (anti-PD-L1) treatment. Every receptor here comes from an elderly man with urothelial cancer.

CDR3 in DNA: TGCGCCAGCAGCTTATCCCCGGGACAGGGGTTCTACGAGCAGTACTTC. Translated: CASSLSPGQGFYEQYF. The chain is built from TRBV5-1 and TRBJ2-7; 10 nucleotides line up with TRBD1. CDR3 size: 16 residues. Per the germline V gene, CDR1 is SGHRS and CDR2 is YFSETQ. The trim removed 2 bases at V and 3 bases at J, leaving 8 bases unmatched. Filled out from reference TRBV5-1 and TRBJ2-7, the complete variable domain reads KAGVTQTPRYLIKTRGQQVTLSCSPISGHRSVSWYQQTPGQGLQFLFEYFSETQRNKGNFPGRFSGRQFSNSRSEMNVSTLELGDSALYLCASSLSPGQGFYEQYFGPGTRLTVT.

The chain has TRBV30 and TRBJ1-3; 10 bases are shared with TRBD1. The CDR3 contains 20 residues. Germline lookup yields CDR1 GTSNPN and CDR2 SVGIG (reference sequence). J was trimmed by 4 bases and V by 3 bases; bases with no gene match: 21. The CDR3 DNA sequence: TGTGCCTGGAGCACTTCCCGATGGACAGGGGGGACCTCCTGGGGAAACACCATATATTTT. Its protein is CAWSTSRWTGGTSWGNTIYF. The full variable domain, with the rest looked up from reference TRBV30 and TRBJ1-3, is SQTIHQWPATLVQPVGSPLSLECTVEGTSNPNLYWYRQAAGRGLQLLFYSVGIGQISSEVPQNLSASRPQDRQFILSSKKLLLSDSGFYLCAWSTSRWTGGTSWGNTIYFGEGSWLTVV.

This clone appeared a single time. J is TRBJ1-1 and V is TRBV2; 8 bases line up with TRBD1. The CDR3 extends over 16 amino acids. Germline lookup yields CDR1 SNHLY and CDR2 FYNNEI. The V segment lost 3 bases and the J segment 0 bases; nucleotides outside the gene matches: 6. The CDR3 DNA reads TGTGCCAGCAGTGATGTCAGGGGGCTTGTGAACACTGAAGCTTTCTTT. This sequence encodes CASSDVRGLVNTEAFF.

V gene TRBV4-2 combines with J gene TRBJ1-2; possible D gene TRBD1, 6 bases. This CDR3 has 15 residues. V lost 0 bases to trimming and J lost 1 base, with 9 bases between them. CDR1 and CDR2 from the germline V gene are LGHNA and YNFKEQ. The CDR3 DNA follows: TGTGCCAGCAGCCAAGATCGGACAGATAACTATGGCTACACCTTC. This codes for CASSQDRTDNYGYTF.

CDR3 protein: CASSLTGTSGPYEQYF. DNA of the CDR3: TGTGCCAGCAGCCTAACCGGGACTAGCGGTCCATACGAGCAGTACTTC. The genes are TRBV7-2 and TRBJ2-7, with 11 bases fitting TRBD2. Losses at the gene ends were 5 bases for V and 4 bases for J; bases not matched to a gene: 10. The V gene's germline CDR1 is SGHTA and CDR2 FQGNSA. This CDR3 is 16 amino acids long.